This T cell receptor (beta chain) was recorded in a study of T cells in Graves' hyperthyroidism and ophthalmopathy. General study points: In the blood, most expanded thyroid clonotypes above 0.001 appeared as well. Progression to ophthalmopathy was predicted a median of 6.5 months early.

On this clonotype itself: Its specificity is unknown.

Trimming shortened V by 2 bases and J by 2 bases, and 9 bases separated the two germline ends. CDR1 DFQATT and CDR2 SNEGSKA come from the germline V gene (reference sequence). The length of the CDR3 is 13 residues. A NOSPECS grade of at least 4, a Clinical Activity Score of at least 3 and duration under 3 months were recorded in ophthalmopathy patients. Out of approximately 10 ml of fresh peripheral blood came the PBMCs. TCR beta CDR3 sequences were amplified from RNA transcripts. First-round RT-PCR targeting the TCR CDR3 was performed with the HTBI primer set. TCRdb called the multiplex PCR reads again in MiXCR, with one record for every CDR3 protein. This table holds 350,000 to 400,000 distinct CDR3 sequences, 18% found once.

The sequencing sample was made of blood. The source is a man in his late teens or twenties with Graves' ophthalmopathy. The chain couples TRBV20-1 to TRBJ1-1; no reliable D call. The CDR3: CSARYPRNTEAFF. The CDR3 DNA reads TGCAGTGCTAGATACCCCAGAAACACTGAAGCTTTCTTT.